This TCR beta chain is drawn from a study of blood T cells in healthy people across ages. Through a sample-barcoded 5' primer and a J-beta primer mix, a second PCR was run for roughly 6 to 11 cycles. The authors tagged each cDNA molecule using a template-switch adaptor with 12 random nucleotides. TCRdb redid the calling of the 5' RACE reads with MiXCR, one entry per CDR3 protein. The sample holds hundreds of thousands of distinct CDR3 sequences, roughly 43% seen once. Germline V gene lookup returns CDR1 DFQATT and CDR2 SNEGSKA (reference sequence). The CDR3 is made up of 15 amino acids. There were healthy Caucasian individuals from Russia, aged roughly 6 to 100, serving as donors. With each sample, at least 6 micrograms of total RNA were extracted.

The specimen sequenced was blood. This receptor was obtained from a man aged 25-45 years in good health. The rearrangement joins TRBV20-1 to TRBJ2-5; D perhaps matches TRBD2 (5 bases). The J call is uncertain, as TRBJ2-1 better fits the DNA end. The CDR3: CSAIVRGWYQETQFF. The CDR3 coding sequence is TGCAGTGCCATTGTTCGCGGGTGGTACCAAGAGACCCAGTTCTTC.